What follows is one T cell receptor beta chain and its context. Its antigen is as yet unknown. This CDR3 comprises 13 residues. Per germline, CDR1 WNHNN and CDR2 SYGVQD (reference sequence). The V gene end was trimmed by 8 bases and the J gene end by 6 bases; junction bases not matched to a gene: 0. TCRdb re-analysed the 5' RACE reads in MiXCR, keeping a single row per CDR3 protein. The data contain some 30,000 distinct CDR3 sequences, about 4.7% of them singletons. These data come from a study of early T cells in non-severe SARS-CoV-2 infection. Study summary: Chains were not paired, and sequencing was done on bulk RNA from unsorted whole blood.

Findings and limits, study-wide: Sequences matched to VDJdb favored anti-spike CD8 responses, while private and CD4 specificities were missed.

The sequenced sample consisted of whole blood. The origin of this receptor is an adult who was a healthcare worker with PCR-confirmed SARS-CoV-2 infection or an uninfected control (not recorded which). The rearrangement uses TRBV10-1 and TRBJ2-2; 13 nucleotides match TRBD2. In DNA form, the CDR3 reads TGCGCCAGCGGGACTAGCGGGGCCGGGGAGCTGTTTTTT. This codes for CASGTSGAGELFF.